This entry concerns a single T cell receptor beta chain. No antigen is known for it. No quality values exist for individual bases; no much larger clone is one base distant. Library creation used the immunoSEQ multiplex PCR assay. For the multiplex PCR, a mixture combining 60 forward primers for TCR Vbeta segments and 13 reverse primers for TCR Jbeta segments was used. A multiplex PCR assay on genomic DNA amplified the CDR3 region of rearranged TCR beta genes. Amplified TCR beta libraries were sequenced as 87-base-pair reads on the Illumina HiSeq System. As for how the authors treated the data: Across the 600 to 700 repertoires, a later analysis counted approximately 83 million unique TCR beta chains, around 11 million of which were shared by at least two donors. Raw reads were error-corrected and collapsed into unique sequences with a nearest-neighbor algorithm that merged closely related sequences to remove PCR and sequencing errors. To assign V, D and J gene segments, CDR3 sequences were aligned to IMGT reference sequences. For a sequence to be retained, at least a six-nucleotide match to both a V gene segment and a J gene segment was required. A rearrangement was called productive if the CDR3 had no stop codons and remained in frame with V and J, and every other rearrangement was called non-productive. Following IMGT convention, CDR3 was defined as the stretch from the second conserved V-encoded cysteine to the conserved J-encoded phenylalanine. In an earlier analysis of more than 550 of the donors, sequences lacking an unambiguous match to a single V gene segment were excluded. In an earlier analysis of almost 600 of the donors, a V segment was called functional when productive rearrangements were above 56.7%, and segregating when the standard deviation between donors exceeded 5%. To diagnose cytomegalovirus status from the catalog of TCR beta chain sequences, a statistical classification framework was built. In a later analysis, V and J genes were assigned by comparing TCR nucleotide sequences against IMGT/GENE-DB human TR gene sequences. Using the TCRdist pipeline, a later analysis assigned CDR3 sequences along with most-parsimonious VDJ recombination scenarios. In a later analysis, every TCR beta chain was defined by the combination of its CDR3 amino acid sequence and its V-gene family, and reads without a unique V-gene family were dropped. A later analysis removed several hundred highly shared, low-generation-probability nucleotide sequences to deal with suspected cross-contamination and a sequencing artifact. In a later analysis, a clonal expansion index for each public chain was calculated from normalized within-repertoire ranks of inferred template counts. A later analysis computed generation probabilities with a VDJ recombination model fitted to out-of-frame rearrangements, and checked the results against IGoR. Hypergeometric tests were used in a later analysis to score TCR-TCR, TCR-HLA and TCR-CMV co-occurrence, with a repertoire-size bias correction applied to the TCR pairs. In a later analysis, false discovery rates were estimated by permuting HLA or CMV assignments 20 times. A later analysis grouped co-occurring TCRs with DBSCAN, adding TCRdist sequence similarity when clustering within HLA-allele-positive subsets. Co-occurrence clustering excluded repertoires with fewer than 30,000 or more than 120,000 public chains, plus five with anomalous nucleotide sharing. Entries here come from immuneACCESS through TCRdb and include only in-frame sequences with V and J called. Some clones fail to appear in such tables; in the studies checked, an unresolved V gene covers under half of the shortfall, and the cause of the remainder is unknown. V, J and clone size were drawn from that table, and D and trimming were deduced from the DNA. The sample contains 75,000 to 90,000 clones, around 82% of them found a single time. The ten largest make up about 3% of the sample.

In total, roughly 670 healthy bone marrow donors made up the cohort. All cohort members were sampled while nominally healthy, although unrecorded immune exposures were likely present. The donor was CMV seronegative and belonged to the group of 352 seronegative cohort members. A peripheral blood sample was provided by each donor, and peripheral blood mononuclear cells were used for TCR beta sequencing. The Qiagen DNeasy Blood Extraction Kit was used to extract genomic DNA from the blood cell samples. Reading from cysteine to phenylalanine, the CDR3 counts 12 amino acids. The kept DNA is CDR3 alone, 36 bases in frame from the first base. V loses 5 bases, J loses 10 bases, and the germline ends lie 12 bases apart. The germline V gene (reference sequence) gives CDR1 as SEHNR and CDR2 as FQNEAQ. The record originates from a study of cytomegalovirus exposure and HLA in healthy donors (dated by TCRdb to about 2017). About the full investigation: In an earlier analysis of under 750 of the donors, 250 to 300 Gb of sequence data and 90 million to 130 million unique TCR beta sequences from about 179 million T cells were reported. An early release that covered about 600 HLA-typed donors contained approximately 300 gigabases of sequencing data and about 93 million unique TCR sequences. Of the approximately 400 genotyped donors, 75% to 85% were placed in the genetic ancestry cluster associated with self-reported Caucasian donors. The study was designed to test whether signatures of past pathogen exposure could be identified by cataloging public T cell receptors. The study profiled the T cell repertoires of 500 to 800 subjects by immunosequencing and related them to cytomegalovirus serostatus. A separate validation cohort of roughly 130 different subjects was used in addition to the approximately 700-subject first cohort. High-throughput TCR immunosequencing, statistical association of individual TCRs with disease status, and machine learning were combined to predict cytomegalovirus infection status. A later analysis re-examined previously published TCR beta repertoires from just over 650 donors and added high-resolution HLA genotyping to investigate patterns of TCR occurrence. The later analysis used no new phenotypic data to find candidate immune exposures, relying instead on TCR beta sequences and their occurrence across donors. In an earlier analysis of 587 of the donors, high-throughput TCR beta sequencing was used to judge whether each TCR beta V gene segment behaved as functional or pseudogenic. Donor age, sex, ethnicity and CMV serostatus were compiled alongside the repertoire data. A later genetic analysis took genome-wide SNP genotypes for 398 of the 666 donors and used that subset as a discovery cohort. All discovery cohort repertoires had been generated on a single sequencing platform. Class I and class II HLA loci were covered by the typing at four-digit resolution. The number of donors typed differed by locus, with about 629-630 for A, B, C, DRB1 and DQB1, roughly 520 for DQA1, 600 to 610 for DPA1, and roughly 450 for DPB1. Roughly 5 DR-DQ haplotypes were handled as single units for association and clustering, since linkage in the cohort was strong. Among some 410 genotyped donors of the cohort, an average of approximately 200,000 unique TCR beta nucleotide sequences was sequenced per donor, of which about 18% were non-productive. Beyond this particular receptor, the publication reports: In both the original and validation cohorts, the classifier was reported to diagnose cytomegalovirus status with high specificity and sensitivity. The sequencing pipeline was judged likely to have produced a cluster of highly shared sequence variants as a technical artifact. In a later analysis, several top co-occurrence clusters were reported to appear linked to parvovirus B19, influenza, CMV and Epstein-Barr virus. Because counts were too low, approximately 15 rarely observed V segments, including chromosome 9 orphons, were excluded from the earlier analysis of a few hundred of the donors. In a later analysis, around 15,000 TCR beta sequences were associated with specific HLA alleles at a false discovery rate of 0.05. Some IMGT-functional V segments, including TRBV6-2 and TRBV6-3, could not be distinguished by the 87-base-pair reads and were therefore excluded. A few of the identified cytomegalovirus-associated TCR beta chains were confirmed in vitro to be specific for cytomegalovirus antigens. A further reported finding was that TCR beta sequences accurately predicted the HLA-A and HLA-B alleles for most subjects in the first cohort. A total of around 150 TCR beta chains were listed by the study as associated with cytomegalovirus. In a later analysis, TCR association rates were found to vary across HLA loci, with the most associated TCRs seen for DRB1 alleles and the fewest for HLA-C alleles. In a later analysis, most CMV-associated TCR beta chains were found to appear HLA-restricted, with HLA associations seemingly driven largely by CMV exposure. The authors suggested that the approach could potentially be extended to other disease states and immunological phenotypes. The presence/absence analyses assumed that sequencing depth was roughly uniform across donors, and that assumption may not be true. Across donors, most TCR sequences were observed very rarely, whereas some public TCRs were present in many individuals. Compared with the roughly 700-donor mean, donors in an Asian-associated ancestry cluster had fewer N-insertions in productive TCRs, according to a later genetic analysis. Linkage disequilibrium might explain the correlated functional status among segregating V segments, but an unknown experimental factor could not be excluded. In a later genetic analysis, a missense DCLRE1C variant was associated with V-gene and J-gene trimming of TCR beta chains, and the association was replicated in an independent cohort. When HLA alleles, especially DR and DQ, strongly co-occurred, TCR associations were difficult to assign to individual alleles. Compared with equally common non-associated chains, HLA-associated TCR beta chains in a later analysis were more clonally expanded and had lower generation probabilities. This cohort had only TCR beta chains sequenced, and the lack of alpha or paired-chain data limited which features could be detected. In an earlier analysis of 500 to 650 of the donors, most TCR beta V segments appeared in productive rearrangements about 87% or about 30% of the time, broadly matching IMGT annotations. CMV serostatus was the only immune exposure information available for the cohort. HLA typing was unavailable for some donors at each locus, so association tests used only the typed subset.

This TCR derives from a man aged 50 to 59 in good health and CMV-seronegative. This chain joins TRBV7-9 to TRBJ2-1; a tentative D match to TRBD2 spans 5 bases. Sequenced material: PBMCs. This receptor carries the CDR3 CASSPGMDEQFF. The nucleotide sequence reads as follows: TGTGCCAGCAGCCCCGGGATGGACGAGCAGTTCTTC.